One TCR beta chain is described in this entry. What it binds is unknown. The data were taken from a study of cytomegalovirus exposure and HLA in healthy donors. General observations from the study: In a later analysis, TCR beta V- and J-gene trimming showed a link to a missense DCLRE1C variant. Segments of the TCR beta V type were, in most cases, productive about 90% or about 30% of the time in an earlier analysis.

Researchers ran the PCR with 60 Vbeta and 13 Jbeta primers. The repertoire was sequenced with immunoSEQ multiplex PCR; TCRdb's copy has only in-frame clones and lacks some. This table holds about 90,000 clones, less than 75% found once. Trimming removed 1 base from V and 4 bases from J; junction bases left unmatched: 4. Germline CDR1 reads LGHNA; CDR2 reads YSLEER. The CDR3 spans 16 residues. This chain joins TRBV4-3 and TRBJ2-1; TRBD2 matches 10 bases. The TCR comes from a woman aged 25 to 39 in good health and CMV-seropositive. Specimen: PBMCs. As DNA, the CDR3 is TGCGCCAGCAGCCAAGGGGGACTAGCGACGTACAATGAGCAGTTCTTC. Its translation is CASSQGGLATYNEQFF.